These T cell receptor beta chains were read from a single sample in a study of cytomegalovirus exposure and HLA in healthy donors. The method was immunoSEQ multiplex PCR; TCRdb's version includes in-frame clones alone and lacks a portion of them. The sample lists 150,000 to 200,000 clones, roughly 77% occurring once. Material for sequencing was PBMCs. The origin of the receptors is a woman in her thirties in good health and CMV-seronegative. CDR3s include the opening cysteine and the closing phenylalanine or tryptophan. The D gene is left open where the match is weak. The size field is filled for only some rows; it gives once, few, many or a size class.

TRBJ2-7 TRBD1 NA TRBV18 CASSPWTGGYEQYF TGTGCCAGCTCACCATGGACAGGGGGCTACGAGCAGTACTTC
TRBJ1-2 TRBD1 NA TRBV9 CASSLAGQGIYGYTF TGTGCCAGCAGCCTCGCTGGACAGGGTATCTATGGCTACACCTTC
TRBJ2-3 TRBD1 few TRBV4-3 CASSQEISDRGDTQYF TGCGCCAGCAGCCAAGAAATCTCGGACAGGGGCGATACGCAGTATTTT
TRBJ2-1 TRBD1 NA TRBV2 CASTEGQGNTEQFF TGTGCCAGCACCGAGGGACAGGGGAACACTGAGCAGTTCTTC
TRBJ1-2 NA once TRBV9 CASSARGYGYTF TGTGCCAGCAGCGCTCGGGGCTATGGCTACACCTTC
TRBJ2-2 NA NA TRBV4-3 CASSQDRYSNTGELFF TGCGCCAGCAGCCAAGACCGCTACTCGAACACCGGGGAGCTGTTTTTT
TRBJ2-2 NA NA TRBV5-6 CASSHNTGELFF TGTGCCAGCAGCCATAACACCGGGGAGCTGTTTTTT
TRBJ1-1 TRBD1 NA TRBV6-4 CASSDWTGGGVAEAFF TGTGCCAGCAGTGACTGGACAGGGGGAGGGGTCGCTGAAGCTTTCTTT
TRBJ2-7 NA NA TRBV7-2 CASSLELPYEQYF TGTGCCAGCAGCTTGGAGCTCCCCTACGAGCAGTACTTC
TRBJ1-2 NA NA TRBV15 CATSKAPSGQAYGYTF TGTGCCACCAGCAAAGCTCCTTCAGGGCAGGCTTATGGCTACACCTTC
TRBJ1-1 NA NA TRBV4-3 CASSQDGTVGGNTEAFF TGCGCCAGCAGCCAAGATGGGACTGTCGGGGGTAACACTGAAGCTTTCTTT
TRBJ1-1 NA NA TRBV4-3 CASSQEGRGTEAFF TGCGCCAGCAGCCAAGAAGGCAGGGGCACTGAAGCTTTCTTT
TRBJ1-5 NA NA TRBV29-1 CSAATGAGFDQPQHF TGCAGCGCGGCGACAGGCGCCGGGTTTGATCAGCCCCAGCATTTT